A selection of T cell receptor beta chains follows, all from one sample in a study of control samples from healthy donors and cancer patients. TCRdb's table, derived via immunoSEQ multiplex PCR, lists solely in-frame clones and lacks some. The sample contains 150,000 to 200,000 clones, around 92% of which appear only once. The specimen was blood. The receptor set was obtained from a woman in her twenties or thirties in good health. Both conserved end residues are part of each CDR3. D genes are given only for firm matches. Clone size is given for some rows only: seen once, a few or many times, or a class if the clone is expanded.

size,D,V,J,CDR3,DNA
.,TRBD1,TRBV6-2/TRBV6-3,TRBJ2-7,CASSYTGQGFEQYF,TGTGCCAGCAGTTACACGGGACAGGGATTCGAGCAGTACTTC
once,TRBD2,TRBV6-6,TRBJ2-3,CASRGTSGRTDTQYF,TGTGCCAGCAGGGGGACTAGCGGGAGAACAGATACGCAGTATTTT
once,TRBD1,TRBV10-3,TRBJ2-7,CAISEPGQGYEQYF,TGTGCCATCAGTGAGCCGGGACAGGGTTACGAGCAGTACTTC
.,.,TRBV23-1,TRBJ2-7,CASSHCHYEQYF,TGCGCCAGCAGTCACTGTCACTACGAGCAGTACTTC
.,.,TRBV7-2,TRBJ1-4,CASSPYGRATNEKLFF,TGTGCCAGCAGCCCATACGGACGGGCAACTAATGAAAAACTGTTTTTT
.,.,TRBV29-1,TRBJ2-5,CSVVVRQGYQETQYF,TGCAGCGTTGTTGTCCGGCAGGGGTACCAAGAGACCCAGTACTTC
.,.,TRBV4-1,TRBJ1-4,CASSQDPRGTNEKLFF,TGCGCCAGCAGCCAAGACCCCCGGGGCACTAATGAAAAACTGTTTTTT
once,TRBD2,TRBV5-3,TRBJ2-5,CARGTRGLETQYF,TGTGCCAGAGGGACTAGGGGGTTGGAGACCCAGTACTTC
.,.,TRBV3-1/TRBV3-2,TRBJ2-7,CASSHRPSYEQYF,TGTGCCAGCAGCCACAGGCCATCCTACGAGCAGTACTTC
.,.,TRBV5-5,TRBJ1-2,CASSFSPLYGYTF,TGTGCCAGCAGCTTTTCCCCTCTCTATGGCTACACCTTC
.,TRBD2,TRBV19,TRBJ2-7,CASSIAQGVAGEQYF,TGTGCCAGTAGTATAGCACAGGGAGTAGCGGGAGAGCAGTACTTC
.,TRBD2,TRBV6-4,TRBJ2-1,CASSVLAGGPYNEQFF,TGTGCCAGCAGTGTCTTAGCGGGAGGGCCGTACAATGAGCAGTTCTTC
.,.,TRBV29-1,TRBJ1-1,CSVQRQNTEAFF,TGCAGCGTACAAAGACAGAACACTGAAGCTTTCTTT
.,TRBD2,TRBV5-4,TRBJ2-3,CASSLEASGGPSTDTQYF,TGTGCCAGCAGCTTGGAGGCTAGCGGGGGGCCCAGCACAGATACGCAGTATTTT
once,TRBD1,TRBV28,TRBJ2-5,CASSLRGTGETQYF,TGTGCCAGCAGTTTAAGGGGGACAGGGGAGACCCAGTACTTC
.,.,TRBV11-2,TRBJ1-5,CASSLADSNQPQHF,TGTGCCAGCAGCTTAGCAGATAGCAATCAGCCCCAGCATTTT
.,.,TRBV2,TRBJ1-5,CASRGGNQPQHF,TGTGCCAGCAGGGGCGGGAATCAGCCCCAGCATTTT
.,.,TRBV4-2,TRBJ2-7,CASSPGHSSSYEQYF,TGTGCCAGCAGCCCGGGACATTCAAGCTCCTACGAGCAGTACTTC
.,.,TRBV6-6,TRBJ1-1,CASSSSGQGGTEAFF,.
.,.,TRBV19,TRBJ2-1,CASRDNEQFF,TGTGCCAGTAGAGACAATGAGCAGTTCTTC
.,.,TRBV18,TRBJ2-7,CASSRTESYEQYF,TGTGCCAGCTCACGGACAGAGTCCTACGAGCAGTACTTC
.,.,TRBV5-1,TRBJ2-7,CASSLAGATYEQYF,TGCGCCAGCAGCTTGGCGGGGGCCACCTACGAGCAGTACTTC
.,.,TRBV6-5,TRBJ2-7,CASSYLQGYEQYF,TGTGCCAGCAGTTACTTACAGGGTTACGAGCAGTACTTC
.,TRBD1,TRBV6-5,TRBJ1-3,CASSSPRTGSGNTIYF,TGTGCCAGCAGTTCTCCCAGGACAGGCTCTGGAAACACCATATATTTT
.,TRBD1,TRBV6-4,TRBJ1-5,CASSVTGGGNQPQHF,TGTGCCAGCAGTGTAACAGGGGGTGGCAATCAGCCCCAGCATTTT
.,TRBD1,TRBV5-1,TRBJ1-6,CASSPTGYNSPLHF,TGCGCCAGCAGCCCGACAGGGTATAATTCACCCCTCCACTTT
.,TRBD2,TRBV20-1,TRBJ2-7,CSASSGLAGRYEQYF,TGCAGTGCTAGTTCCGGACTAGCGGGACGATACGAGCAGTACTTC
.,.,TRBV6-1,TRBJ1-5,CASSDRDSNQPQHF,TGTGCCAGCAGTGACAGGGATAGCAATCAGCCCCAGCATTTT
.,.,TRBV6-6,TRBJ1-4,CASSYRANEKLFF,TGTGCCAGCAGTTACAGGGCTAATGAAAAACTGTTTTTT
once,.,TRBV18,TRBJ1-1,CASSPPAAPPTEAFF,TGTGCCAGCTCACCACCGGCGGCCCCCCCCACTGAAGCTTTCTTT
.,TRBD1,TRBV5-6,TRBJ2-2,CASSRDRNTGELFF,TGTGCCAGCAGCCGGGACAGGAACACCGGGGAGCTGTTTTTT
.,.,TRBV24-1,TRBJ2-5,CATSDLGETQYF,TGTGCCACCAGTGATTTGGGAGAGACCCAGTACTTC
few,.,TRBV25-1,TRBJ1-1,CASSKGGNTEAFF,TGTGCCAGCAGTAAGGGGGGGAACACTGAAGCTTTCTTT
once,.,TRBV7-3,TRBJ2-1,CASSLGGSRGNEQFF,TGTGCCAGCAGCTTAGGCGGGAGCAGGGGCAATGAGCAGTTCTTC
.,TRBD2,TRBV29-1,TRBJ2-5,CSVGLAQKTQYF,TGCAGCGTTGGACTAGCGCAGAAGACCCAGTACTTC
once,.,TRBV3-1/TRBV3-2,TRBJ1-1,CASSLSRGGNTEAFF,TGTGCCAGCAGCCTTTCCAGGGGAGGGAACACTGAAGCTTTCTTT
.,TRBD1,TRBV19,TRBJ1-2,CASSVDRDRGFGYTF,TGTGCCAGTAGTGTAGACCGGGACAGGGGTTTTGGCTACACCTTC
.,TRBD1,TRBV28,TRBJ1-1,CASSVQGWGTEAFF,TGTGCCAGCAGTGTACAGGGGTGGGGAACTGAAGCTTTCTTT
once,TRBD1,TRBV6-5,TRBJ1-1,CASSYTTGARNTEAFF,TGTGCCAGCAGTTACACCACAGGGGCCAGGAACACTGAAGCTTTCTTT
.,.,TRBV12-3/TRBV12-4,TRBJ2-3,CASSLRGDTQYF,TGTGCCAGCAGTTTGAGGGGGGATACGCAGTATTTT
.,TRBD2,TRBV7-3,TRBJ2-2,CASSPTSGNTGELFF,TGTGCCAGCAGCCCGACTAGCGGGAACACCGGGGAGCTGTTTTTT
.,TRBD1,TRBV24-1,TRBJ2-7,CATSGRNRGSEQYF,TGTGCCACCAGTGGGAGGAACAGGGGGTCCGAGCAGTACTTC
.,.,TRBV25-1,TRBJ1-1,CASSEWRENTEAFF,TGTGCCAGCAGTGAATGGAGAGAGAACACTGAAGCTTTCTTT
.,TRBD1,TRBV5-8,TRBJ1-5,CASSLDRGSDQPQHF,TGTGCCAGCAGTTTAGACAGGGGCAGTGATCAGCCCCAGCATTTT
.,.,TRBV19,TRBJ1-5,CASSIGGYREPQHF,TGTGCCAGTAGTATCGGAGGGTATAGGGAGCCCCAGCATTTT